The table lists the clone carrying this T cell receptor (beta chain) with a few counts. This sample was included in a study of control samples from healthy donors and cancer patients. Assay: immunoSEQ multiplex PCR; the TCRdb copy retains only in-frame clones and omits some. The repertoire includes roughly 80,000 clones, roughly nine tenths of them detected once, and around 5.4% sits in the top ten. This sequence was found in a man aged 50-60 years in good health. Sequenced: blood.

The CDR3 loop is CASSPRNKGGANTEAFF. CDR3 nucleotide sequence: TGTGCCAGCTCACCACGAAACAAAGGGGGCGCGAACACTGAAGCTTTCTTT. This chain uses TRBV18 with TRBJ1-1; 7 bases agree with TRBD1. The junction had 9 bases not matched to a gene; V was cut back by 1 base and J by 1 base. CDR1 and CDR2 from the germline V gene are KGHSH and LQKENI. The length of the CDR3 is 17 residues. Drawing the rest from reference TRBV18 and TRBJ1-1, the complete variable domain is NAGVMQNPRHLVRRRGQEARLRCSPMKGHSHVYWYRQLPEEGLKFMVYLQKENIIDESGMPKERFSAEFPKEGPSILRIQQVVRGDSAAYFCASSPRNKGGANTEAFFGQGTRLTVV.